This T cell receptor beta chain was sequenced in a study of blood T cell repertoires in COVID-19. About the study: The origin of the acute and convalescent COVID-19 samples was the United States, Italy and Spain. T cells, B-cell-depleted T cells, or PBMCs provided the cDNA or gDNA that served as material.

There are 15 residues in the CDR3. V was pared by 4 bases and J by 4 bases, with 5 bases of the junction left unmatched. CDR1 is MGHDK and CDR2 is SYGVNS in the germline V gene. Original data processing: How many nucleated cells were present was estimated from reference gene primer amplification. Libraries were prepared by immunoSEQ multiplex PCR; TCRdb keeps only in-frame clonotypes and omits some of them. V and J calls and clone size are copied from that table; D and trimming were computed from the DNA. The sample lists tens of thousands of clones, 65% to 85% occurring once. Sequenced: peripheral blood. This chain links TRBV25-1 with TRBJ2-5, with 11 bases that match TRBD2. This sequence was found in a woman in her fifties or sixties with acute or convalescent COVID-19. The chain's CDR3 is CASSALAGGGETQYF. For the CDR3, the DNA is TGTGCCAGCAGTGCCCTAGCGGGGGGAGGAGAGACCCAGTACTTC.